These 17 T cell receptor beta chains share one sample of origin, sequenced in a study of low-dose radiotherapy and immunotherapy resistance in tumors. The sample's time point: before trial treatment. cDNA synthesis used a TRAV/TRBV-specific primer set for both chains. Using a constant-region primer together with a V-primer adapter, TCRs were subjected to around 22 PCR cycles of amplification. TCRdb used MiXCR to reprocess the reads, holding one entry per CDR3 protein. In the table there are some 88,000 distinct CDR3 sequences, 8% to 10% of which are singletons. The sequences come from PBMCs, collected before treatment. These receptors all stem from a male donor with prostate cancer.

This clonotype was detected many times. J is TRBJ1-5 and V is TRBV2, with TRBD1 matching 7 bases. The CDR3 sequence is 14 residues long. In germline, CDR1 is SNHLY, CDR2 FYNNEI. The ends lost 6 bases at V and 4 bases at J; junction bases unmatched: 6. Here the CDR3 reads CASSGGTANQPQHF. As DNA, the CDR3 is TGTGCCAGCAGCGGCGGGACAGCTAATCAGCCCCAGCATTTT.

This clonotype was found many times. This chain links TRBV28 with TRBJ2-7; 7 bases map to TRBD2. With V trimmed by 10 bases and J by 4 bases, 13 bases remained unmatched. The CDR3 totals 14 residues. In germline, CDR1 is MDHEN, CDR2 SYDVKM. CDR3 DNA: TGTGCCATCAAAAACCAGGCGGGAGCGTACGAGCAGTACTTC. It codes for CAIKNQAGAYEQYF.

The sample holds many counts of this clonotype. V usage is TRBV30 and J usage is TRBJ1-3; D is unresolved. With 4 bases removed from V and 0 bases from J, the gap between germline ends came to 7 bases. Germline V CDR1 and CDR2: GTSNPN, SVGIG (reference sequence). The CDR3 has 13 residues. In DNA, the CDR3 is TGTGCCTGGACCGGGCCCTCTGGAAACACCATATATTTT. Its protein is CAWTGPSGNTIYF. Full variable domain (outside the CDR3, taken from reference TRBV30 and TRBJ1-3): SQTIHQWPATLVQPVGSPLSLECTVEGTSNPNLYWYRQAAGRGLQLLFYSVGIGQISSEVPQNLSASRPQDRQFILSSKKLLLSDSGFYLCAWTGPSGNTIYFGEGSWLTVV.

This clonotype was counted at least ten times. CDR3 sequence (DNA): TGTGCCAGCAGTTTAGTCTCCGGAAGGGAGCTGTTTTTT. Encoded protein: CASSLVSGRELFF. The J gene is TRBJ2-2, the V gene TRBV12-3 or TRBV12-4, with unresolved D. Trimming cost V 1 base and J 9 bases, with 9 bases left between them. The CDR3 loop spans 13 amino acids.

The table lists this clonotype with many counts. The chain combines TRBV6-2 or TRBV6-3 with TRBJ2-5, with 7 bases lining up with TRBD2. V shed 7 bases and J 7 bases; nucleotides not matched to a gene: 6. Germline CDR1 MNHEY, CDR2 SVGEGT. This CDR3 has 12 residues. This CDR3 reads CASTAGVGTQYF. DNA for the CDR3: TGTGCCAGCACCGCGGGAGTTGGGACCCAGTACTTC.

Ten or more counts support this clonotype. The chain has TRBV7-2 and TRBJ2-1; D may be TRBD1 (6 bases). The CDR3 extends over 16 amino acids. Germline CDR1 SGHTA, CDR2 FQGNSA. Trimming took 3 bases from V and 7 from J, leaving 19 bases between them. This CDR3 is CASSFTPQGLRNEQFF. The CDR3 DNA sequence: TGTGCCAGCAGCTTCACCCCCCAGGGGCTAAGGAATGAGCAGTTCTTC.

Within the sample, this clonotype is medium-sized. This sequence joins TRBV28 and TRBJ2-7; 11 nucleotides line up with TRBD2. The J segment lost 9 bases and the V segment lost 7 bases, leaving 17 bases of the junction unmatched. The CDR3 sequence is 16 residues long. CDR1 and CDR2 from the germline V gene are MDHEN and SYDVKM. The CDR3 region has the DNA TGTGCCAGCACCACCGTAGGGCTAGCGGGAGGCGTAGGGCAGTACTTC. This sequence encodes CASTTVGLAGGVGQYF.

This clonotype has ten or more counts. V gene TRBV28 combines with J gene TRBJ2-3; TRBD2 aligns across 9 bases. V was clipped by 4 bases and J by 6 bases; unmatched bases: 26. This CDR3 spans 21 amino acids. Germline-derived CDR1 and CDR2 are MDHEN and SYDVKM. CDR3 region: CASSSVPILFRLAEVGDTQYF. In DNA, the CDR3 is TGTGCCAGCAGTTCGGTACCAATCCTCTTCCGACTAGCGGAAGTCGGGGATACGCAGTATTTT.

The table lists this clonotype with many counts. The gene calls are TRBV3-1 and TRBJ2-7, with unresolved D. Trimming removed 4 bases from V and 5 bases from J, with 12 bases in between. Germline values: CDR1 LGHDT, CDR2 YNNKEL (reference sequence). This CDR3 has 13 residues. CDR3 in amino acids: CASSPPMAHEQYF. The CDR3 DNA follows: TGTGCCAGCAGCCCACCGATGGCTCACGAGCAGTACTTC.

The table lists this clonotype with many counts. This sequence joins TRBV12-3 or TRBV12-4 and TRBJ2-2; D gene ambiguous. Trimming shortened V by 3 bases and J by 6 bases, and 8 bases separated the two germline ends. The CDR3 loop spans 13 amino acids. The CDR3 sequence: CASSFAEAGELFF. CDR3 nucleotide sequence: TGTGCCAGCAGTTTTGCTGAGGCCGGGGAGCTGTTTTTT.

This clonotype appeared many times. This rearrangement joins TRBV7-2 to TRBJ2-5; 8 bases match TRBD2. The trim removed 2 bases at V and 5 bases at J, leaving 1 base unmatched. The germline CDR1 and CDR2 sequences are SGHTA and FQGNSA. This CDR3 has 13 residues. The CDR3 region has the DNA TGTGCCAGCAGCTTACGGGAGGGGGAGACCCAGTACTTC. This codes for CASSLREGETQYF.

This clonotype was found many times. The V call is TRBV29-1, the J call TRBJ1-2; D remains ambiguous. V was trimmed by 7 bases and J by 6 bases, leaving 12 bases between them. This CDR3 spans 11 amino acids. Germline V gene sequence: CDR1 SQVTM, CDR2 ANQGSEA. The CDR3 sequence is CSAFSGNGYTF. The CDR3 coding sequence is TGCAGCGCCTTCTCGGGGAATGGCTACACCTTC.

This clonotype was detected many times. The J gene is TRBJ1-4, the V gene TRBV29-1; TRBD1 matches 7 bases. This CDR3 contains 14 residues. Trimming took 7 bases from V and 4 from J; bases not matched to a gene: 9. Germline loops: CDR1 SQVTM, CDR2 ANQGSEA. The CDR3 here is CSARAGTVNEKLFF. The CDR3 nucleotides are TGCAGCGCCCGAGCCGGGACAGTTAATGAAAAACTGTTTTTT.

In its sample, this clonotype was seen a few times. This rearrangement joins TRBV5-1 to TRBJ1-6; D gene unclear. The CDR3 totals 15 residues. Germline CDR1 and CDR2: SGHRS and YFSETQ. Trimming removed 4 bases at V and 8 bases at J, with 16 bases between. The CDR3 loop is CASSPDGSPDSPLHF. The CDR3 nucleotides read TGCGCCAGCAGCCCGGATGGGAGTCCGGATTCACCCCTCCACTTT.

This clonotype was counted many times. The V gene is TRBV7-2, the J gene TRBJ1-2; tentatively, D is TRBD1 (6 bases). Germline V gene sequence: CDR1 SGHTA, CDR2 FQGNSA. The V end was cut by 5 bases, the J end by 7 bases, with 17 bases between. The CDR3 runs to 14 residues. The CDR3 DNA reads as TGTGCCAGCAGCCCTAGGCGGCAGGGGCTTGGCTACACCTTC. Its translation: CASSPRRQGLGYTF.

This clonotype was seen repeatedly, ten times or more. This chain links TRBV5-4 with TRBJ2-1; 16 bases match TRBD2. CDR1 and CDR2 (germline): SGHNT, YYREEE (reference sequence). This CDR3 is built from 17 residues. V shed 4 bases and J 5 bases; nucleotides not matched to a gene: 6. The CDR3 protein is CASSAGTSGRVNNEQFF. For the CDR3, the DNA is TGTGCCAGCAGCGCCGGGACTAGCGGGAGGGTAAACAATGAGCAGTTCTTC.

This clonotype has a count of ten or more. The chain uses TRBV27 and TRBJ2-1; D perhaps matches TRBD1 (6 bases). CDR1 is MNHEY, CDR2 SMNVEV, per germline (reference sequence). Between the trimmed V and J ends, which lost 4 bases and 4 bases, there was a span of 17 bases. This CDR3 contains 16 residues. CDR3 region: CASSSNPGQGYNEQFF. The CDR3 DNA follows: TGTGCCAGCAGTTCGAACCCGGGACAAGGTTACAATGAGCAGTTCTTC.